The clone carrying this T cell receptor (beta chain) was recorded at least ten times. Its antigen is still unknown. Deletions cut 1 base from V and 3 bases from J, with 13 bases between. Per the germline V gene, CDR1 is SNHLY and CDR2 is FYNNEI. There are 15 residues in the CDR3. These data come from a study of T cells in Graves' hyperthyroidism and ophthalmopathy. RNA transcripts were the template for amplifying TCR beta CDR3 regions. The HTBI primer set drove a first-round RT-PCR of the TCR CDR3. TCRdb reprocessed the multiplex PCR reads with MiXCR, giving one entry per CDR3 protein. This table has around 240,000 distinct CDR3 sequences, about a sixth appearing once. General study findings and limits: Most thyroid clonotypes that were expanded above 0.001 also turned up in blood.

Orbital computed tomography, thyroid ultrasound, serum thyroxine and TRAb, and clinical symptoms together informed the diagnoses. The sequence was collected from a woman under 30 with Graves' ophthalmopathy. V is TRBV2 and J is TRBJ2-7, with D perhaps TRBD2 (6 bases). The sequencing sample was made of blood. Written as DNA, the CDR3 is TGTGCCAGCAGTGAAGGGGAGGCCCCCCACTACGAGCAGTACTTC. Translated, it gives CASSEGEAPHYEQYF.